This TCR beta chain was observed in a study of T cells in Graves' hyperthyroidism and ophthalmopathy. Study information: Peripheral blood was collected at initial diagnosis, before any treatment.

This clonotype was counted only a few times. CDR3 length equals 14 residues. V dropped 0 bases and J dropped 7 bases, with 12 bases sitting between them. Germline V gene lookup returns CDR1 LNHNV and CDR2 YYDKDF (reference sequence). RNA transcripts served as the template for amplifying TCR beta CDR3 regions. A first-round RT-PCR of the TCR CDR3 used the HTBI primer set. TCRdb redid the calling of the multiplex PCR reads with MiXCR, one entry per CDR3 protein. This table has approximately 710,000 distinct CDR3 sequences, around a sixth appearing once. The V gene is TRBV15, the J gene TRBJ1-1, with D unclear. The receptor comes from a man aged 50 or older with Graves' hyperthyroidism. The sample taken for sequencing was blood. CDR3 amino acids: CATSRDLGGLEAFF. CDR3 nucleotide sequence: TGTGCCACCAGCAGAGATCTTGGAGGGCTTGAAGCTTTCTTT.